These T cell receptor beta chains were read from a single sample in a study of T cell responses to AZD1222 COVID-19 vaccine. Sequencing was performed with immunoSEQ multiplex PCR; in TCRdb, only in-frame clones are kept and a portion is missing. The sample lists more than 100,000 clones; roughly 88% were seen once. The specimen was peripheral blood, collected on day 0 of AZD1222 vaccination. All receptors derive from an adult in good health. The CDR3 runs from the conserved cysteine through the conserved F or W. Each record gives: J gene, V gene, clone size, D gene, CDR3 DNA, CDR3 protein. D genes are given only for firm matches. Clone size, where shown, is once, few, many, or a class for clones that have expanded.

TRBJ1-2	TRBV7-2	-	TRBD1	TGTGCCAGCAGCTCGCATAGGGGACAGGGGCACTATGGCTACACCTTC	CASSSHRGQGHYGYTF
TRBJ2-3	TRBV19	-	TRBD1	TGTGCCAGTAGCCTCGGACAGGGAGGATCCACAGATACGCAGTATTTT	CASSLGQGGSTDTQYF
TRBJ1-5	TRBV2	few	-	TGTGCCAGCAGGGTGCTGGTCAATCAGCCCCAGCATTTT	CASRVLVNQPQHF
TRBJ2-2	TRBV28	-	-	TGTGCCAGCAGTCCCCCTAAGGGGAACACCGGGGAGCTGTTTTTT	CASSPPKGNTGELFF
TRBJ2-1	TRBV18	-	TRBD2	TGTGCCAGCTCAGCTGAGCGGGGAGTCGGATACAATGAGCAGTTCTTC	CASSAERGVGYNEQFF
TRBJ2-2	TRBV24-1	-	-	TGTGCCACCAGTGATGCACAGGGTAGGGACACCGGGGAGCTGTTTTTT	CATSDAQGRDTGELFF
TRBJ1-1	TRBV3-1/TRBV3-2	-	-	TGTGCCAGCATTCTCTCGGGGGGGAGCACTGAAGCTTTCTTT	CASILSGGSTEAFF
TRBJ2-1	TRBV24-1	-	TRBD1	TGTGCCACCAGTGATTCCCGGACAGGGGGCCTTTTCAATGAGCAGTTCTTC	CATSDSRTGGLFNEQFF
TRBJ1-1	TRBV29-1	-	TRBD1	TGCAGCGTGGTGGCCGGGACAGGGGAAACTGAAGCTTTCTTT	CSVVAGTGETEAFF
TRBJ2-1	TRBV27	-	-	TGTGCCAGCAGATCCTTAGGTCAGGGGGGCCGGGATGAGCAGTTCTTC	CASRSLGQGGRDEQFF
TRBJ1-4	TRBV2	-	-	TGTGCCAACAGACAGACAACTAATGAAAAACTGTTTTTT	CANRQTTNEKLFF
TRBJ2-3	TRBV5-1	-	-	TGCGCCAGCAGCTCGCCCTTGGCCACAGATACGCAGTATTTT	CASSSPLATDTQYF
TRBJ2-2	TRBV27	-	-	TGTGCCACGGCCGGTCGGGGCGTAGGAACCGGGGAGCTGTTTTTT	CATAGRGVGTGELFF
TRBJ2-7	TRBV30	once	-	TGTGCCTGCCCCCGGCGAGGTTCGCCCTACGAGCAGTACTTC	CACPRRGSPYEQYF
TRBJ1-1	TRBV10-3	-	-	TGTGCCATCAGGAAGATCGGGGAGCCCTCCCGCACTGAAGCTTTCTTT	CAIRKIGEPSRTEAFF
TRBJ1-5	TRBV7-3	-	-	TGTGCCAGCAGCTTATCCCCCCATCAGCCCCAGCATTTT	CASSLSPHQPQHF
TRBJ2-3	TRBV7-2	-	-	TGTGCCAGCAGCTTAATCCCCACCCGAAGCACAGATACGCAGTATTTT	CASSLIPTRSTDTQYF
TRBJ1-3	TRBV4-1	-	-	TGCGCCAGCAGCCAGCCTGGGGGGACTGGAAACACCATATATTTT	CASSQPGGTGNTIYF
TRBJ2-3	TRBV27	-	TRBD2	TGTGCCAGCAACCCCCCCCTAGCGGGGGCCATGTCAGATACGCAGTATTTT	CASNPPLAGAMSDTQYF
TRBJ2-7	TRBV10-3	-	-	TGTGCCATCAGTGATAGTCAGGTCATAACCTACGAGCAGTACTTC	CAISDSQVITYEQYF
TRBJ2-7	TRBV3-1/TRBV3-2	few	TRBD1	TGTGCCAGCAGCAGACAGGGGCCCAGCTACGAGCAGTACTTC	CASSRQGPSYEQYF
TRBJ2-7	TRBV12-3/TRBV12-4	once	-	TGTGCCAGCAGCCGGGGCGTGGAGCAGTACTTC	CASSRGVEQYF
TRBJ1-6	TRBV6-2/TRBV6-3	-	-	TGTGCCAGCAGTTATCGTGACACCTATAATTCACCCCTCCACTTT	CASSYRDTYNSPLHF
TRBJ1-1	TRBV28	-	TRBD1	TGTGCCAGCAGTCCATGGACAGGGATGAACACTGAAGCTTTCTTT	CASSPWTGMNTEAFF
TRBJ2-1	TRBV7-2	-	TRBD2	TGTGCCAGCAGCTTAGCGAACCCGACTAGCGGGGGGAACAATGAGCAGTTCTTC	CASSLANPTSGGNNEQFF
TRBJ2-2	TRBV5-1	-	-	TGCGCCAGCACTCGTGGAGGGACTGACACCGGGGAGCTGTTTTTT	CASTRGGTDTGELFF
TRBJ2-3	TRBV2	once	-	TGTGCCAGCAGCAGACTAGTGAGCACAGATACGCAGTATTTT	CASSRLVSTDTQYF
TRBJ2-1	TRBV6-4	-	-	TGTGCCAGCAGTGACTCTATTCAGGGAGGCAATGAGCAGTTCTTC	CASSDSIQGGNEQFF
TRBJ1-5	TRBV5-8	-	-	TGTGCCAGCAGCGGGATGAGACAGGCGGTAGGTCAGCCCCAGCATTTT	CASSGMRQAVGQPQHF
TRBJ1-4	TRBV7-9	-	-	TGTGCCAGCAGCTTAGGGGACAAGGAAGGCGAAAAACTGTTTTTT	CASSLGDKEGEKLFF
TRBJ1-5	TRBV28	-	-	TGTGCCAGCAGTCTTTACCCCACCGCCCAGCATTTT	CASSLYPTAQHF
TRBJ1-3	TRBV10-3	few	TRBD1	TGTGCCATAAGTAGAAACACAGGGGTTTCAAACACCATATATTTT	CAISRNTGVSNTIYF
TRBJ1-6	TRBV27	-	TRBD1	TGTGCCAGCAGTTCCTGGGCAGGGGGCGCTTCACCCCTCCACTTT	CASSSWAGGASPLHF
TRBJ1-2	TRBV6-5	once	TRBD1	TGTGCCAGCGGTCTAACCGCAGGGGGCGACTATGGCTACACCTTC	CASGLTAGGDYGYTF
TRBJ1-5	TRBV7-9	-	-	TGTGCCAGCAGCTTAGGGATAGGGGTACAGCCCCAGCATTTT	CASSLGIGVQPQHF
TRBJ1-5	TRBV7-9	-	-	TGTGCCAGCAGCTTAACCAATCAGCCCCAGCATTTT	CASSLTNQPQHF
TRBJ2-3	TRBV19	-	TRBD2	TGTGCCAGTAGTCTCGGACTAGGCACAGATACGCAGTATTTT	CASSLGLGTDTQYF
TRBJ1-2	TRBV19	-	TRBD1	TGTGCCAGTAACCTACAGGGGGTTACCTATGGCTACACCTTC	CASNLQGVTYGYTF
TRBJ2-2	TRBV11-2	-	-	TGTGCCAGCAGCTTAACCTCGTCGGCCGGGGAGCTGTTTTTT	CASSLTSSAGELFF
TRBJ2-7	TRBV30	-	TRBD1	TGTGCCTGGGATACAGGGGGCGAGCAGTACTTC	CAWDTGGEQYF
TRBJ1-4	TRBV10-3	-	-	TGTGCCATCAGTTATTCGGGGGGCTCTCATGAAAAACTGTTTTTT	CAISYSGGSHEKLFF
TRBJ2-7	TRBV25-1	-	-	TGTGCCAGCAGAGGCAGCGGATACGAGCAGTACTTC	CASRGSGYEQYF
TRBJ2-5	TRBV5-1	-	TRBD2	TGCGCCAGCAGCGGACAGCGGGGGGGGACGTACCAAGAGACCCAGTACTTC	CASSGQRGGTYQETQYF
TRBJ1-1	TRBV28	-	-	TGTGCCAGCAGTTCGCCGGGGGGGGGTAACACTGAAGCTTTCTTT	CASSSPGGGNTEAFF
TRBJ2-6	TRBV28	-	TRBD1	TGTGCCAGCTCCGGGACAGAGTACTCTGGGGCCAACGTCCTGACTTTC	CASSGTEYSGANVLTF
TRBJ1-6	TRBV5-1	-	-	TGCGCCAGCAGCTTGGAAGGGGCCTATAATTCACCCCTCCACTTT	CASSLEGAYNSPLHF
TRBJ2-7	TRBV5-6	-	TRBD1	TGTGCCAGCAGCCTCGAGGACAGGGAGAGCTACGAGCAGTACTTC	CASSLEDRESYEQYF
TRBJ2-2	TRBV19	-	-	TGTGCCAGTACGCGAGGAGGACCCAACACCGGGGAGCTGTTTTTT	CASTRGGPNTGELFF
TRBJ1-6	TRBV7-2	-	-	TGTGCCAGCAGCCCAGGGTGGGGTTCACCCCTCCACTTT	CASSPGWGSPLHF
TRBJ1-6	TRBV25-1	-	TRBD1	TGTGCCAGCAGTGAAATAGCTGATTCGCGACAGGGAAATTCACCCCTCCACTTT	CASSEIADSRQGNSPLHF
TRBJ1-5	TRBV18	-	-	TGTGCCAGCCCGCAGGCAGCCCAGCATTTT	CASPQAAQHF
TRBJ2-1	TRBV6-1	-	TRBD2	TGTGCCAGCAGTGATTGGCGGGGGGCTGAGCAGTTCTTC	CASSDWRGAEQFF
TRBJ2-7	TRBV24-1	-	-	TGTGCCACCAGTGATTTCAGATTGATACGCTACGAGCAGTACTTC	CATSDFRLIRYEQYF